The 28 T cell receptor beta chains given below trace back to one sample, sequenced in a study of cytomegalovirus exposure and HLA in healthy donors. Primers: 60 Vbeta forward and 13 Jbeta reverse. Method: immunoSEQ multiplex PCR; TCRdb's copy keeps in-frame clones and lacks some. This table has roughly 120,000 clones, approximately 83% appearing once. Input material: PBMCs. These receptors were obtained from a man aged 35 to 55 in good health and CMV-seronegative.

The rearrangement uses TRBV5-6 and TRBJ2-3, with TRBD1 identical over 7 bases. V gave up 3 bases and J gave up 3 bases; unmatched junction bases: 1. This CDR3 has 13 residues. Germline CDR1 is SGHDT and CDR2 is YYEEEE. CDR3 nucleotide sequence: TGTGCCAGCAGCTGGGGACAGACAGATACGCAGTATTTT. Protein sequence: CASSWGQTDTQYF.

V usage is TRBV7-8 and J usage is TRBJ1-5, with D unresolved. The CDR3 contains 12 residues. CDR1 and CDR2 from the germline V gene are SGHVS and FQNEAQ. The germline V and J ends were trimmed by 2 bases and 6 bases, with 5 bases remaining between them. In DNA, the CDR3 is TGTGCCAGCAGCTTACCGAGTCAGCCCCAGCATTTT. Translation: CASSLPSQPQHF.

The chain uses TRBV12-2 and TRBJ1-1; the DNA was not used to check the table's D call, TRBD1. TRBV12-2 is described as a pseudogene. This CDR3 has 16 amino acids. This CDR3 is CASRYINRGSNTEAFF. The CDR3 nucleotides are TGTGCAAGTCGTTACATAAACAGGGGCTCGAACACTGAAGCTTTCTTT.

The rearrangement joins TRBV5-4 to TRBJ2-3, with D unclear. The CDR3 is 15 amino acids. V dropped 3 bases and J dropped 1 base, with 12 bases sitting between them. Germline V gene sequence: CDR1 SGHNT, CDR2 YYREEE (reference sequence). Written as DNA, the CDR3 is TGTGCCAGCAGCTCAAACCCGACTGGCACAGATACGCAGTATTTT. This gives the protein CASSSNPTGTDTQYF. Supplemented by reference TRBV5-4 and TRBJ2-3, the full variable domain reads ETGVTQSPTHLIKTRGQQVTLRCSSQSGHNTVSWYQQALGQGPQFIFQYYREEENGRGNFPPRFSGLQFPNYSSELNVNALELDDSALYLCASSSNPTGTDTQYFGPGTRLTVL.

V gene TRBV5-4 combines with J gene TRBJ1-2, with 7 nucleotides matching TRBD1. With 1 base clipped from V and 5 bases from J, the junction kept 5 bases outside the gene matches. The CDR3 loop spans 14 amino acids. Germline V gene lookup returns CDR1 SGHNT and CDR2 YYREEE (reference sequence). This chain's CDR3 is CASSLLGGEYGYTF. The CDR3 nucleotides read TGTGCCAGCAGCTTGCTAGGGGGCGAGTATGGCTACACCTTC.

The chain recombines TRBV5-1 with TRBJ2-1, with TRBD1 as a possible D gene (5 bases). This CDR3 has 14 residues. CDR1 is SGHRS, CDR2 YFSETQ, per germline. The V and J ends lost 6 bases and 4 bases respectively, with 14 bases between them. CDR3 sequence (DNA): TGCGCCAGCACCGTCGACAGTGGGTACAATGAGCAGTTCTTC. Translated, it gives CASTVDSGYNEQFF.

This clone was found a few times. This chain connects TRBV5-1 to TRBJ1-4, with 8 positions matching TRBD1. The ends lost 0 bases at V and 8 bases at J; junction bases unmatched: 9. Germline V gene sequence: CDR1 SGHRS, CDR2 YFSETQ. The CDR3 sequence is 16 residues long. The CDR3: CASSLGRQGKYEKLFF. CDR3 DNA: TGCGCCAGCAGCTTGGGCCGACAGGGGAAGTACGAAAAACTGTTTTTT.

This chain links TRBV27 with TRBJ1-2, with D tentatively TRBD1 (6 bases). The CDR3 is 12 residues long. The germline V and J ends were trimmed by 6 bases and 5 bases, with 10 bases remaining between them. From germline, CDR1 is MNHEY and CDR2 SMNVEV (reference sequence). For the CDR3, the DNA is TGTGCCAGCAGACAGGGCCGGTATGGCTACACCTTC. It specifies CASRQGRYGYTF.

This clone is a singleton in its sample. The V gene is TRBV6-1, the J gene TRBJ1-4, with 7 bases matching TRBD1. Germline V lookup: CDR1 MNHNS, CDR2 SASEGT. The V gene end was trimmed by 5 bases and the J gene end by 2 bases; junction bases not matched to a gene: 2. The CDR3 runs 14 residues. The CDR3 DNA follows: TGTGCCAGCAGTCCGACAGGGACTAATGAAAAACTGTTTTTT. Amino acids: CASSPTGTNEKLFF.

V gene TRBV14 combines with J gene TRBJ1-4; D is ambiguous. V dropped 4 bases and J dropped 7 bases, with 13 bases sitting between them. CDR3 length: 14 residues. Germline V CDR1 and CDR2: SGHDN, FVKESK. The CDR3 loop reads CASSLRRESEKLFF. The DNA for the CDR3 is TGTGCCAGCAGCCTCAGGCGGGAATCTGAAAAACTGTTTTTT.

The rearrangement links TRBV7-2 to TRBJ1-5; 7 positions agree with TRBD1. This CDR3 spans 15 amino acids. Trimming cost V 1 base and J 8 bases; bases outside gene matches: 8. The germline CDR1 and CDR2 sequences are SGHTA and FQGNSA. The CDR3 DNA is TGTGCCAGCAGCTTAGACCTGACAGGGCAGAAGCCCCAGCATTTT. This codes for CASSLDLTGQKPQHF.

This chain links TRBV12-5 with TRBJ2-1; 9 bases agree with TRBD1. The CDR3 has 15 residues. The germline gives CDR1 LGHNT, CDR2 FRNRAP. J was trimmed by 7 bases and V by 5 bases; bases with no gene match: 9. The CDR3 loop reads CASGPLGTGRNEQFF. The CDR3 bases are TGTGCTAGTGGTCCCCTAGGGACAGGGCGAAATGAGCAGTTCTTC.

The chain combines TRBV2 with TRBJ1-5, with a tentative D call TRBD1 (5 bases). CDR1 is SNHLY, CDR2 FYNNEI, per germline. This CDR3 has 13 amino acids. Trimming pared 8 bases from V and 2 bases from J, leaving 10 bases between. In DNA, the CDR3 is TGTGCCAGCCGACAGTTGGGCAATCAGCCCCAGCATTTT. Protein product: CASRQLGNQPQHF.

The chain has TRBV6-5 and TRBJ1-2, with 7 bases fitting TRBD1. Germline V gene data show CDR1 as MNHEY and CDR2 as SVGAGI. The CDR3 spans 11 residues. V shed 6 bases and J 11 bases; nucleotides not matched to a gene: 6. The CDR3 is CASSEQGRYTF. The CDR3 nucleotides read TGTGCCAGCAGCGAACAGGGGCGGTACACCTTC.

Only one count was recorded for this clone. The chain uses TRBV7-2 and TRBJ1-4; weak D call: TRBD1 (6 bases). The CDR3 has 16 residues. Between the trimmed V and J ends, which lost 5 bases and 8 bases, there was a span of 21 bases. Germline V gene data show CDR1 as SGHTA and CDR2 as FQGNSA. CDR3 DNA sequence: TGTGCCAGCAGCCGATCCTCTGGGGGCTTTGGGGAAAAACTGTTTTTT. Its translation is CASSRSSGGFGEKLFF. The complete variable domain, with remaining parts taken from reference TRBV7-2 and TRBJ1-4, reads GAGVSQSPSNKVTEKGKDVELRCDPISGHTALYWYRQSLGQGLEFLIYFQGNSAPDKSGLPSDRFSAERTGGSVSTLTIQRTQQEDSAVYLCASSRSSGGFGEKLFFGSGTQLSVL.

This chain uses TRBV10-2 with TRBJ2-1; D may be TRBD2 (7 bases). The CDR3 extends over 13 amino acids. Trimming stripped 6 bases from V and 9 bases from J, with 15 bases between. Germline assignment: CDR1 WSHSY and CDR2 SAAADI. CDR3 sequence: CASREGGVGEQFF. CDR3 in DNA: TGCGCCAGCAGAGAAGGGGGGGTAGGTGAGCAGTTCTTC.

CDR3 coding DNA: TGTGCCAGCAGCGTGACGGGGAAGACAAATCAGCCCCAGCATTTT. Translated: CASSVTGKTNQPQHF. V gene TRBV9 combines with J gene TRBJ1-5; D is undetermined. V lost 2 bases and J lost 4, with 13 bases in between. Looked up from germline, CDR1 is SGDLS and CDR2 is YYNGEE. This CDR3 region has 15 residues.

About this clone itself: Different DNA sequences within this sample yield the same CDR3. This sequence joins TRBV9 and TRBJ1-5; D is unclear. The CDR3 runs 14 residues. CDR1 is SGDLS, CDR2 YYNGEE, per germline. The V end lost 0 bases, the J end lost 2 bases, and 6 bases lay between the germline ends. CDR3 coding DNA: TGTGCCAGCAGCGTAGGGCAGGGCAATCAGCCCCAGCATTTT. Encoded protein: CASSVGQGNQPQHF. Variable domain in full (rest from reference TRBV9 and TRBJ1-5): DSGVTQTPKHLITATGQRVTLRCSPRSGDLSVYWYQQSLDQGLQFLIQYYNGEERAKGNILERFSAQQFPDLHSELNLSSLELGDSALYFCASSVGQGNQPQHFGDGTRLSIL.

The chain uses TRBV2 and TRBJ1-5; D might be TRBD1 (5 bases). The CDR3 runs 14 residues. Germline V gives CDR1 SNHLY, CDR2 FYNNEI. Trimming removed 1 base at V and 4 bases at J, with 8 bases between. DNA for the CDR3: TGTGCCAGCAGTGAAGACACAGGAAATCAGCCCCAGCATTTT. Its protein is CASSEDTGNQPQHF. The entire variable domain, with the rest obtained from reference TRBV2 and TRBJ1-5, is as follows: EPEVTQTPSHQVTQMGQEVILRCVPISNHLYFYWYRQILGQKVEFLVSFYNNEISEKSEIFDDQFSVERPDGSNFTLKIRSTKLEDSAMYFCASSEDTGNQPQHFGDGTRLSIL.

V usage is TRBV28 and J usage is TRBJ2-1, with D perhaps TRBD1 (6 bases). Trimming took 5 bases from V and 1 from J, leaving 9 bases between them. The CDR3 covers 14 residues. Germline V CDR1 and CDR2: MDHEN, SYDVKM. The CDR3 nucleotides read TGTGCCAGCAGTGTGACAGGTTCCTACAATGAGCAGTTCTTC. It specifies CASSVTGSYNEQFF.

The chain carries TRBV28 and TRBJ1-4, with D possibly TRBD1 on 6 matching bases. The CDR3 runs 15 residues. The V and J ends lost 5 bases and 8 bases respectively, with 18 bases between them. The germline V gene has CDR1 MDHEN and CDR2 SYDVKM. CDR3 residues: CASSGRTAIGEKLFF. CDR3 coding DNA: TGTGCCAGCAGTGGTAGGACAGCAATCGGGGAAAAACTGTTTTTT.

This rearrangement joins TRBV27 to TRBJ2-7, with a tentative D call TRBD1 (5 bases). CDR3 length equals 14 residues. Germline CDR1 is MNHEY and CDR2 is SMNVEV (reference sequence). Trimming removed 4 bases from V and 2 bases from J, with 12 bases in between. The CDR3 coding sequence is TGTGCCAGCAGTTCTTCCCAGGGCCCCTACGAGCAGTACTTC. Protein product: CASSSSQGPYEQYF.

This chain uses TRBV5-5 with TRBJ2-4; D might be TRBD1 (7 bases). Germline CDR1 reads SGHKS; CDR2 reads YYEKEE (reference sequence). This CDR3 is 18 amino acids long. V was shortened by 1 base and J by 0 bases, with 17 bases between the two germline ends. The CDR3 nucleotides are TGTGCCAGCAGCTTGATGGACAGGAGGGCAGTAGCCAAAAACATTCAGTACTTC. Translated: CASSLMDRRAVAKNIQYF.

The CDR3 is CAWSPTGEAFF. CDR3 bases: TGTGCCTGGAGTCCTACAGGGGAAGCTTTCTTT. V is TRBV30 and J is TRBJ1-1; a weak D match, TRBD1 (6 bases). V lost 2 bases and J lost 8, with 9 bases in between. CDR3 length: 11 amino acids. Germline V gives CDR1 GTSNPN, CDR2 SVGIG (reference sequence).

V is TRBV10-3 and J is TRBJ1-1, with D maybe TRBD1 (5 bases). Germline values: CDR1 ENHRY, CDR2 SYGVKD. V was pared by 10 bases and J by 1 base, with 13 bases between. This CDR3 region has 13 residues. CDR3 protein: CATNLDRNTEAFF. CDR3 nucleotide sequence: TGTGCCACCAACCTCGACAGGAACACTGAAGCTTTCTTT.

The chain joins TRBV27 to TRBJ1-6, with 9 nucleotides matching TRBD1. There are 15 residues in the CDR3. The germline V gene encodes CDR1 MNHEY and CDR2 SMNVEV (reference sequence). The ends lost 5 bases at V and 9 bases at J; junction bases unmatched: 8. CDR3 residues: CASSTSQGAGSPLHF. As DNA, the CDR3 is TGTGCCAGCAGTACATCACAGGGGGCTGGTTCACCCCTCCACTTT.

The V call is TRBV7-6, the J call TRBJ1-2; TRBD1 aligns across 7 bases. The CDR3 length is 13 residues. The V segment lost 5 bases and the J segment 5 bases; nucleotides outside the gene matches: 5. The germline V gene encodes CDR1 SGHVS and CDR2 FNYEAQ. For the CDR3, the DNA is TGTGCCAGCAGCGAGGGACAGTATTATGGCTACACCTTC. Its translation is CASSEGQYYGYTF.

Notes on this clone: The conserved phenylalanine or tryptophan is not found at the CDR3 terminus, so this likely reflects a read error. The chain recombines TRBV5-6 with TRBJ2-3; 9 bases map to TRBD2. CDR3 size: 15 residues. Germline V gives CDR1 SGHDT, CDR2 YYEEEE. V gave up 7 bases and J gave up 3 bases; unmatched junction bases: 9. Here the CDR3 DNA reads TGTGCCAGCTCCCTGTGGAGCGGGGGGACAGATACGCAGTATGTT. As protein: CASSLWSGGTDTQYV.